This TCR beta chain was recorded in a study of cytomegalovirus exposure and HLA in healthy donors. On the study more broadly: Earlier sequencing of some 190 million T cells yielded approximately 100 million unique TCR beta sequences.

As for the donors, each was a healthy bone marrow donor. Overall study results and limits: Reports indicated that the classifier achieved high specificity and sensitivity in diagnosing cytomegalovirus status. For most subjects, TCR beta sequences were reported to predict HLA-A and HLA-B alleles with accuracy.

The CDR3 extends over 14 amino acids. The germline V and J ends were trimmed by 0 bases and 0 bases, with 4 bases remaining between them. Germline-derived CDR1 and CDR2 are SGDLS and YYNGEE. Primers: 60 Vbeta forward and 13 Jbeta reverse. Sequencing was performed with immunoSEQ multiplex PCR; in TCRdb, only in-frame clones are kept and a portion is missing. The sample comprises approximately 120,000 clones, roughly 80% of which are singletons, and more than 6% rests with the top ten. A note on this clone: Its antigen remains unidentified.

Sequencing was done on a sample of PBMCs. V usage is TRBV9 and J usage is TRBJ2-1; D is unresolved. The source of this sequence is a woman aged 45-65 years in good health and CMV-seropositive. The CDR3 loop reads CASSVGDSYNEQFF. For the CDR3, the DNA is TGTGCCAGCAGCGTAGGCGACTCCTACAATGAGCAGTTCTTC.